These T cell receptor beta chains were read from a single sample in a study of cytomegalovirus exposure and HLA in healthy donors. Sequenced by immunoSEQ multiplex PCR; TCRdb stores in-frame clones only, minus some. The sample includes approximately 100,000 clones, approximately 86% of them seen just once. The sequenced material came from PBMCs. These receptors were obtained from a man between 25 and 39 years old in good health and CMV-seropositive. Each CDR3 is given with its conserved first and last residue. The listing skips clone size in some rows; elsewhere it reads once, few, many or a size class.

once TRBJ2-3 TRBV30 CAWTRTSTDTQYF
- TRBJ2-6 TRBV9 CASSVLGSSGANVLTF
- TRBJ1-1 TRBV7-3 CASSFLDRGDKVNTEAFF
- TRBJ2-2 TRBV5-8 CASSEGLAGAVGELFF
once TRBJ2-3 TRBV10-3 CAISESGGSPDTQYF
- TRBJ2-1 TRBV7-9 CASSSTGLLYNEQFF
once TRBJ2-5 TRBV5-4 CASSLDNRDQETQYF
- TRBJ2-7 TRBV7-2 CASSLWEQGLAGEQYF
- TRBJ2-1 TRBV5-8 CASSEGLAGNEQFF
- TRBJ1-5 TRBV28 CASSSPIFNQPQHF
- TRBJ1-2 TRBV28 CASSLTGSYGYTF
- TRBJ2-3 TRBV27 CASSSRDLLYGTQYF
- TRBJ2-7 TRBV4-2 CASSQEGTSGTYEQYF
once TRBJ1-5 TRBV18 CASSPGTGGVGQPQHF
- TRBJ2-5 TRBV2 CASLGTRYQETQYF
- TRBJ1-2 TRBV19 CASSTTGTGNYGYTF
- TRBJ1-1 TRBV2 CASSDSGGTEAFF
- TRBJ1-5 TRBV28 CASRIGGQGSLNQPQHF
- TRBJ1-6 TRBV27 CASSRPGGGAHF
few TRBJ2-3 TRBV5-5 CASSTQGSTDTQYF
- TRBJ2-1 TRBV5-6 CASNGGSGVNEQFF
- TRBJ1-5 TRBV29-1 CSVILRGANQPQHF
- TRBJ1-3 TRBV2 CASSPQGLGSGNTIYF
- TRBJ2-1 TRBV29-1 CSVEDPGTSGINEQFF
- TRBJ1-4 TRBV5-4 CASSQAPTNEKLFF
once TRBJ2-5 TRBV5-1 CASSWAGQGSETQYF
- TRBJ1-5 TRBV7-8 CASSSRDRVGQPQHF
- TRBJ2-7 TRBV27 CASGWTGETYEQYF
- TRBJ2-1 TRBV5-1 CASSLTSGAYNEQFF